This T cell receptor beta chain was identified in a study of blood T cell repertoires in COVID-19. Study context: T cells, B-cell-depleted T cells, or PBMCs provided the cDNA or gDNA that served as material.

V dropped 6 bases and J dropped 7 bases, with 16 bases sitting between them. Germline V gene data show CDR1 as SNHLY and CDR2 as FYNNEI. The CDR3 runs to 15 residues. The repertoire was sequenced with immunoSEQ multiplex PCR; TCRdb's copy has only in-frame clones and lacks some. The data hold around 130,000 clones, with roughly 80% observed a single time. This rearrangement joins TRBV2 to TRBJ1-6; D remains ambiguous. This sequence was found in a man aged 30 to 45 who had recovered from COVID-19. Sequences were obtained from PBMCs or T cells enriched from blood (not recorded which). CDR3 amino acids: CASSSYKEVNSPLHF. Written as DNA, the CDR3 is TGTGCCAGCAGCTCATATAAAGAGGTGAATTCACCCCTCCACTTT. Together with reference TRBV2 and TRBJ1-6, the CDR3 gives the full variable domain: EPEVTQTPSHQVTQMGQEVILRCVPISNHLYFYWYRQILGQKVEFLVSFYNNEISEKSEIFDDQFSVERPDGSNFTLKIRSTKLEDSAMYFCASSSYKEVNSPLHFGNGTRLTVT.